This TCR beta chain stems from a study of beta chain features in type 1 diabetes. CDR1 and CDR2 from the germline V gene are LNHDA and SQIVND (reference sequence). The CDR3 consists of 16 residues. V shed 1 base, J shed 3 bases, and the junction held 5 bases outside the gene matches. Expressed TCRB transcripts were sequenced, since all the RNA that had been isolated was reverse transcribed. Sequencing was performed with immunoSEQ multiplex PCR; in TCRdb, only in-frame clones are kept and a portion is missing. This sample yields roughly 500,000 clones, of which over 9.5% are seen a single time; about 0.045% belongs to the top ten.

The V and J genes are TRBV19 and TRBJ2-3; 9 nucleotides match TRBD2. The specimen was naive CD4+ T cells from blood. The origin of this receptor is a woman in her late teens or twenties in good health. The CDR3 loop is CASSIVGSGRTDTQYF. For the CDR3, the DNA is TGTGCCAGTAGTATAGTCGGTAGCGGGAGAACAGATACGCAGTATTTT.